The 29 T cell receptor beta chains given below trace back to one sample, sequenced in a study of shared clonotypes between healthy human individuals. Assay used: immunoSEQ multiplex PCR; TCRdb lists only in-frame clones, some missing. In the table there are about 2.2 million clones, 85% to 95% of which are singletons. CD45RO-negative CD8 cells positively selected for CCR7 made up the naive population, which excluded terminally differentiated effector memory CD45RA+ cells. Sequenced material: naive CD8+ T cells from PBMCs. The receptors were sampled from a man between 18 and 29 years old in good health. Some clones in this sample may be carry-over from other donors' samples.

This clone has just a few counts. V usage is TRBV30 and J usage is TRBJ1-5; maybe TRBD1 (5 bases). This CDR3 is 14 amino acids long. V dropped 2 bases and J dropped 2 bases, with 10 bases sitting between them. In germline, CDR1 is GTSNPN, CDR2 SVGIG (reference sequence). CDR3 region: CAWSTGVGNQPQHF. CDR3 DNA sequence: TGTGCCTGGAGTACGGGGGTTGGCAATCAGCCCCAGCATTTT.

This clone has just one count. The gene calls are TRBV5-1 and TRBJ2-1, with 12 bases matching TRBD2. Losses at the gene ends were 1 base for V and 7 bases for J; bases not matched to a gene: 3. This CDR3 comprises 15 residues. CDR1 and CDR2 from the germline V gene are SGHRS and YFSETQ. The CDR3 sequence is CASSLWTSGINEQFF. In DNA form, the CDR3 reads TGCGCCAGCAGCTTGTGGACTAGCGGGATAAATGAGCAGTTCTTC.

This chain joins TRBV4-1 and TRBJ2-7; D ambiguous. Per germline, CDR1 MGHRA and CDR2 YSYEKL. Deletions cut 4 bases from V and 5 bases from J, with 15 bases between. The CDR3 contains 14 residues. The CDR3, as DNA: TGCGCCAGCAGCCCCGCCCCTTCGGGTGACGAGCAGTACTTC. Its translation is CASSPAPSGDEQYF.

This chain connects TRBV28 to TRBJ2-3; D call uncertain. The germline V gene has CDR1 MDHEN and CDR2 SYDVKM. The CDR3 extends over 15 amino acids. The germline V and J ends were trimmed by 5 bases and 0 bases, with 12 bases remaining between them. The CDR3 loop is CASSLSQLSTDTQYF. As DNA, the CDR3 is TGTGCCAGCAGTCTCAGTCAACTAAGCACAGATACGCAGTATTTT.

The CDR3 sequence: CASSGGAGNTDTQYF. The DNA of the CDR3 is TGTGCCAGCAGTGGGGGAGCGGGGAACACAGATACGCAGTATTTT. The V call is TRBV27, the J call TRBJ2-3, with 7 bases fitting TRBD2. Trimming took 5 bases from V and 2 from J; bases not matched to a gene: 7. Germline lookup yields CDR1 MNHEY and CDR2 SMNVEV (reference sequence). CDR3 length equals 15 residues.

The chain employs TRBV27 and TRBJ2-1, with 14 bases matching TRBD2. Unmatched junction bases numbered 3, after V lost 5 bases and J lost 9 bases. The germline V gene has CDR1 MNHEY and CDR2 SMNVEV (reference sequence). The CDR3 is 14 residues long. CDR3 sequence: CASSGGLAGVEQFF. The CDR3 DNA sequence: TGTGCCAGCAGTGGGGGACTAGCGGGAGTTGAGCAGTTCTTC.

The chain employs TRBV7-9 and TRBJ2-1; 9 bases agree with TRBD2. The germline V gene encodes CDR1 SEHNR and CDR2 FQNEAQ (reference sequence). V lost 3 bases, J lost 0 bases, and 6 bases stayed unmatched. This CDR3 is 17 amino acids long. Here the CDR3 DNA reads TGTGCCAGCAGCTTCCCGCGGGAGGGCGCCTCCTACAATGAGCAGTTCTTC. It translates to CASSFPREGASYNEQFF.

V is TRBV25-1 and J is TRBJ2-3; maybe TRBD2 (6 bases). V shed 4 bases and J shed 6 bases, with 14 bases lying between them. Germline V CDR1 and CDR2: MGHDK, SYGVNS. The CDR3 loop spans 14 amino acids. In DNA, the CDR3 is TGTGCCAGCAGTGGACGGGGGACGCTGGATACGCAGTATTTT. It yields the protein CASSGRGTLDTQYF. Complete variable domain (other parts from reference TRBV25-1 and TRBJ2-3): EADIYQTPRYLVIGTGKKITLECSQTMGHDKMYWYQQDPGMELHLIHYSYGVNSTEKGDLSSESTVSRIRTEHFPLTLESARPSHTSQYLCASSGRGTLDTQYFGPGTRLTVL.

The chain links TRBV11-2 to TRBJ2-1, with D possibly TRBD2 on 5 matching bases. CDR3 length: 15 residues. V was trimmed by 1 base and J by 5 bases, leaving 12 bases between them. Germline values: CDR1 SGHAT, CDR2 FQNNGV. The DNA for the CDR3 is TGTGCCAGCAGCTTAGTGGGTTCGGGGAACAATGAGCAGTTCTTC. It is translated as CASSLVGSGNNEQFF.

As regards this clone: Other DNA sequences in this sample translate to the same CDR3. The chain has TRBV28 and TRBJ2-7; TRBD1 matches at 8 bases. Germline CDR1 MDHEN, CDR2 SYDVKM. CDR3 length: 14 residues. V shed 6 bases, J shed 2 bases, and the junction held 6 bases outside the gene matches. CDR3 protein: CASSPGQGPYEQYF. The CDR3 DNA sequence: TGTGCCAGCAGCCCTGGACAGGGCCCCTACGAGCAGTACTTC.

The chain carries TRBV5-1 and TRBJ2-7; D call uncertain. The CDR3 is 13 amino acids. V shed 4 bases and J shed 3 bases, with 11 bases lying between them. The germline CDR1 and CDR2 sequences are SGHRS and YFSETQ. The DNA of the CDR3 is TGCGCCAGCAGCCCGTGGGCAGACTACGAGCAGTACTTC. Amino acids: CASSPWADYEQYF. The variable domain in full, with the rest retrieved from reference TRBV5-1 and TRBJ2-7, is KAGVTQTPRYLIKTRGQQVTLSCSPISGHRSVSWYQQTPGQGLQFLFEYFSETQRNKGNFPGRFSGRQFSNSRSEMNVSTLELGDSALYLCASSPWADYEQYFGPGTRLTVT.

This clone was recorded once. CDR3 amino acids: CASSWERQGVFSNQPQHF. The CDR3 nucleotides are TGTGCCAGCAGCTGGGAGAGGCAGGGGGTGTTTAGCAATCAGCCCCAGCATTTT. The J gene is TRBJ1-5, the V gene TRBV11-3; 7 bases line up with TRBD1. Germline CDR1 reads SGHNT; CDR2 reads YENEEA. CDR3 length: 18 residues. V was pared by 4 bases and J by 0 bases, with 12 bases of the junction left unmatched.

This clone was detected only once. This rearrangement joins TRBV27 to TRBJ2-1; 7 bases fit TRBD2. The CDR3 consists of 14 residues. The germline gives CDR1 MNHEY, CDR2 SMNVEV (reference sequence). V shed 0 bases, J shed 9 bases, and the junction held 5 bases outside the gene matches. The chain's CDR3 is CASSLSRGSTEQFF. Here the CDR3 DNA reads TGTGCCAGCAGTTTATCGCGGGGGAGCACTGAGCAGTTCTTC.

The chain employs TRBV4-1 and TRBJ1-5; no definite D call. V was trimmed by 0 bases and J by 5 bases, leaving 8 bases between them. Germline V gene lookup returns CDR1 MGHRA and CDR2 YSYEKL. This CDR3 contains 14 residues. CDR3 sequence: CASSQDQGHQPQHF. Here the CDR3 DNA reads TGCGCCAGCAGCCAAGATCAAGGCCATCAGCCCCAGCATTTT.

The CDR3 region has the DNA TGTGCCAGCAGTGAAAGACAGTTCTCTGGAAACACCATATATTTT. It specifies CASSERQFSGNTIYF. The chain employs TRBV6-1 and TRBJ1-3, with D possibly TRBD1 on 5 matching bases. Germline lookup yields CDR1 MNHNS and CDR2 SASEGT. CDR3 length: 15 amino acids. The V end was cut by 2 bases, the J end by 0 bases, with 8 bases between.

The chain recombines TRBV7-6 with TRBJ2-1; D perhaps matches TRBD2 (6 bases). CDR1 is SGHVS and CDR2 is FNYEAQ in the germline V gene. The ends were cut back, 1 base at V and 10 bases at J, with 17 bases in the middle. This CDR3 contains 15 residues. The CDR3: CASSLGIAASAEQFF. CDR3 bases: TGTGCCAGCAGCTTAGGAATAGCGGCGTCGGCCGAGCAGTTCTTC.

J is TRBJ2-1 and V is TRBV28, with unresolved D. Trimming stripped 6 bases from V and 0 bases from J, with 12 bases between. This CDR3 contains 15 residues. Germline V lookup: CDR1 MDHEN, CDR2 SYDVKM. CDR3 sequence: CASSPEHSSYNEQFF. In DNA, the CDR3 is TGTGCCAGCAGCCCGGAGCACAGCTCCTACAATGAGCAGTTCTTC.

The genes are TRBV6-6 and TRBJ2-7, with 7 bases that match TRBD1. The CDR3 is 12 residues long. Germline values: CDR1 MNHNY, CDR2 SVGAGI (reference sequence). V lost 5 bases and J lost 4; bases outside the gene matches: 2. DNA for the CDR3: TGTGCCAGCAGTCCGGGACAGTACGAGCAGTACTTC. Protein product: CASSPGQYEQYF.

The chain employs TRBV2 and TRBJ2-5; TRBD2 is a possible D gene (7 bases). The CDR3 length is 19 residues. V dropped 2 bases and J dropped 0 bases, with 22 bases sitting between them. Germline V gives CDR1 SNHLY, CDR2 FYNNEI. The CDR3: CASSERGSSREGYQETQYF. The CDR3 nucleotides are TGTGCCAGCAGTGAAAGGGGGAGTAGTAGGGAGGGGTACCAAGAGACCCAGTACTTC.

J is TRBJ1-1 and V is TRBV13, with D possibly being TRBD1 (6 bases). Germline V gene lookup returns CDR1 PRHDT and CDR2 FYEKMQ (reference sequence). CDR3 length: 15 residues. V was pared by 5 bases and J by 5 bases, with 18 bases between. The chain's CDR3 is CASSPGRTEETEAFF. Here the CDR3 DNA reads TGTGCCAGCAGCCCCGGGAGGACAGAAGAAACTGAAGCTTTCTTT.

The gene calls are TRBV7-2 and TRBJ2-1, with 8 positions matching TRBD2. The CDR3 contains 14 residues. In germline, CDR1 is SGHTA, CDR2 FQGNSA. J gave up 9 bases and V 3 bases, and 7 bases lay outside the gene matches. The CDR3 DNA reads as TGTGCCAGCAGCTTGGCGACAAGCGGGAGTGAGCAGTTCTTC. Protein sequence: CASSLATSGSEQFF.

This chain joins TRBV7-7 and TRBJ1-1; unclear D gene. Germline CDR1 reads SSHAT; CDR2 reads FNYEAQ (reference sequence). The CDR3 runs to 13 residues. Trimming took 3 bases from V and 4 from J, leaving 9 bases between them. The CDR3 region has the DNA TGTGCCAGCAGCTTCTCAGTAATCACTGAAGCTTTCTTT. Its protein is CASSFSVITEAFF.

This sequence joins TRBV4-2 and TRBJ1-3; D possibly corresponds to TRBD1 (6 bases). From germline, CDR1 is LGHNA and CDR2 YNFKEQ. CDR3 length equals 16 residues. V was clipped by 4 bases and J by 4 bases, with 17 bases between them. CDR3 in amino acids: CASSPTVGATGNTIYF. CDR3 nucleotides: TGTGCCAGCAGCCCCACCGTGGGGGCGACCGGAAACACCATATATTTT.

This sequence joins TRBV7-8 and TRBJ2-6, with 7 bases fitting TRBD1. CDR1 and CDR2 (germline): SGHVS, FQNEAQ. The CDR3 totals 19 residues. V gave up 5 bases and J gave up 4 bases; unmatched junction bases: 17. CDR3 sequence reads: CASSEQRQGGLLGANVLTF. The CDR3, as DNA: TGTGCCAGCAGCGAGCAAAGACAGGGCGGTCTCTTGGGGGCCAACGTCCTGACTTTC.

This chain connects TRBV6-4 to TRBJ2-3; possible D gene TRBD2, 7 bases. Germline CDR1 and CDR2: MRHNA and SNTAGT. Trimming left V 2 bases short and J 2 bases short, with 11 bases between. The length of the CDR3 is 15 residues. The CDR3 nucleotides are TGTGCCAGCAGTGACCTGGGGGGGCTCACAGATACGCAGTATTTT. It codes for CASSDLGGLTDTQYF.

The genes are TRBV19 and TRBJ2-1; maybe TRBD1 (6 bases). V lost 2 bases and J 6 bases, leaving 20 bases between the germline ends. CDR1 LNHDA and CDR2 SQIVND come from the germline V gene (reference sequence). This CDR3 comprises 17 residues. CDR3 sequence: CASSITGGASYANEQFF. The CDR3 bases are TGTGCCAGTAGTATAACTGGGGGCGCATCGTATGCCAATGAGCAGTTCTTC.

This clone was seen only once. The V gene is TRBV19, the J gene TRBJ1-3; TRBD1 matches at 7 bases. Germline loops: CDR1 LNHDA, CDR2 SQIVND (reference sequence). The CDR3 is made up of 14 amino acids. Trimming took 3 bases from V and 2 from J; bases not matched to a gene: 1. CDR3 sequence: CASSMGTAGNTIYF. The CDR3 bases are TGTGCCAGTAGTATGGGGACAGCTGGAAACACCATATATTTT.

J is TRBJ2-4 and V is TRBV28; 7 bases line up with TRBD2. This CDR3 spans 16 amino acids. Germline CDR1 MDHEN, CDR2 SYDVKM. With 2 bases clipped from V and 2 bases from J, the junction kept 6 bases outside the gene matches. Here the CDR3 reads CASSLAGDASKNIQYF. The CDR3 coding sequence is TGTGCCAGCAGTTTAGCGGGAGACGCGTCCAAAAACATTCAGTACTTC.

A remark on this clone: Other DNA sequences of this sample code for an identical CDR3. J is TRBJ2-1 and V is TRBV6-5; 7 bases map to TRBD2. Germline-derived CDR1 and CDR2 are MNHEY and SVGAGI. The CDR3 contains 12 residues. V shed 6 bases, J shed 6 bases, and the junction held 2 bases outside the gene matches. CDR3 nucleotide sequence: TGTGCCAGCAGCCCGGGGGGCAATGAGCAGTTCTTC. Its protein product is CASSPGGNEQFF.